This T cell receptor beta chain derives from a study of T cell responses to AZD1222 COVID-19 vaccine (dated by TCRdb to the early 2020s). For the wider study: AZD1222 recipients whose second dose came at about 4 weeks and those whose second dose came at about 12 weeks were combined into one group, since spike-specific TCR depth and breadth did not differ between the two schedules. A total of 233 trial participants underwent TCR sequencing, of whom 207 received two doses of AZD1222 and some 26 received two doses of the MenACWY control vaccine. Enrollment into the trials was organized by age into subgroups of 18-55, 56-69 and 70-plus years, and those subgroups contained about 160, 30 and 59 TCR-sequenced participants, respectively. Study-wide conclusions, independent of this receptor: Because no day 14 peak-response samples were available, repertoires were characterized only after the peak T cell response. Nearly half of unique spike-specific TCRs reportedly recognized epitopes outside regions mutated in the B.1.351 and B.1.1.7 variants. Vaccine-associated CD4 TCRs spanned the whole spike protein, with dominant responses in regions 160-218 and 743-854. Only 5 to 7 AZD1222 recipients were SARS-CoV-2 seropositive at baseline, limiting conclusions about previously exposed vaccinees. A significant rise in spike-specific TCR breadth and depth was observed after two AZD1222 doses relative to day 0 and relative to MenACWY recipients. Participants were mostly white British, with more females than males. The authors suggested clonal diversity may have been underestimated. In the small 56-69-year group, the increase in depth fell short of significance, most likely because of low power.

Per the publication, the time point label means: baseline before first vaccination. Vaccinee samples came from UK trials COV001 and COV002, including a single-blind randomized controlled phase 2/3 trial of AZD1222 (ChAdOx1 nCoV-19) in healthy adults. Trial participant PBMC samples were collected at day 0 and day 28 after the second dose for TCRbeta chain sequencing. On this clone itself: No antigen is known for it. Base-call qualities are not available, and no considerably larger clone is one nucleotide away.

The CDR3 regions of human TCRbeta chains were analyzed by immunosequencing. The paper's processing steps were these. TCRs in the repertoires were matched against a reference library of SARS-CoV-2-specific TCRs that had been generated with the MIRA antigen-specificity platform. Breadth was defined as the fraction of unique TCRs that were SARS-CoV-2-associated, and depth was defined as the fraction of total T cells that were SARS-CoV-2-associated. Each spike-specific TCR was assigned to its reactive spike region and to a CD4 or CD8 class using the MIRA data. Log10-transformed breadth and depth values were compared by one-way ANOVA with Sidak's multiple comparisons tests. TCRdb provides this immuneACCESS table in a form limited to in-frame rearrangements. Some clones are lacking; in checked studies, under half of them reflect an unresolved V gene, and why the rest are absent is not known. Clonal size and the V and J genes are those of that table, whereas D and trimming came from the DNA. Counted in this sample were over 110,000 clones; just over 90% of them appeared once. The ten largest clones represent 5.1% of the sample.

From the cysteine through the phenylalanine, the CDR3 covers 13 amino acids. Only the CDR3 part of the read is kept: 39 bases, read in frame from the first base. CDR1 and CDR2 were assigned from the germline V gene as KGHSH and LQKENI. V drops 3 bases and J drops 8 bases, leaving 11 bases in between. The chain joins TRBV18 to TRBJ1-3; the D gene lacks a confident call. The clonotype comes from an adult in good health. The specimen comprised peripheral blood, sampled on day 0 of AZD1222 vaccination. The nucleotide sequence reads TGTGCCAGCTCACCTCCACAAGTGGACACCATATATTTT. Its translation is CASSPPQVDTIYF.